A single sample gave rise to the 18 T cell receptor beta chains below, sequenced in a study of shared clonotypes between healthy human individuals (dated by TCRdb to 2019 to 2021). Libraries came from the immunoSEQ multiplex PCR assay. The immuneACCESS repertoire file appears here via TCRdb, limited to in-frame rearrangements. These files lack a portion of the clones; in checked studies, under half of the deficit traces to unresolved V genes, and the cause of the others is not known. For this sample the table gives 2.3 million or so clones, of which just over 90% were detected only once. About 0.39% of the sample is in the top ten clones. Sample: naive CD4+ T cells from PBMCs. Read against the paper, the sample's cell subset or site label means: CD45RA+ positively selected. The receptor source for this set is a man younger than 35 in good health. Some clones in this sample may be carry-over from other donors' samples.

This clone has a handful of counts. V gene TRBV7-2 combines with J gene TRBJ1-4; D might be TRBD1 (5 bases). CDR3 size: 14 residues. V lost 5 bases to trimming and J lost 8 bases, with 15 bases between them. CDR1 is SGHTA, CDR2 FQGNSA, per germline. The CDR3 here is CASSPRGVLEKLFF. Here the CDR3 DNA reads TGTGCCAGCAGCCCCCGGGGGGTCTTAGAAAAACTGTTTTTT.

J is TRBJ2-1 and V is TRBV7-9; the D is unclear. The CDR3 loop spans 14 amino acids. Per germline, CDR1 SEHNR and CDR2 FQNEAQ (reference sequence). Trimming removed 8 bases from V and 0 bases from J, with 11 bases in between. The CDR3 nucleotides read TGTGCCAGCCTTCGCGCTAGCTCCTACAATGAGCAGTTCTTC. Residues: CASLRASSYNEQFF.

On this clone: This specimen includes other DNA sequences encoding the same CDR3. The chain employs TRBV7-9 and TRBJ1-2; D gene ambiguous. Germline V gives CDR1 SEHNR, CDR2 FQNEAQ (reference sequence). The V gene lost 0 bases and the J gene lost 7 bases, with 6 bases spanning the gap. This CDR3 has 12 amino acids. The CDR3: CASSLASGGYTF. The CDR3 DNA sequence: TGTGCCAGCAGCTTAGCGAGCGGTGGCTACACCTTC.

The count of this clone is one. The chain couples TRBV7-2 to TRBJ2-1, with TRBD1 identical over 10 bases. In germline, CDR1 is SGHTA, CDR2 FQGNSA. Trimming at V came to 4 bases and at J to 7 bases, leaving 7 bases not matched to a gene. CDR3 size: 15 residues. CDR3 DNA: TGTGCCAGCAGCTCTCCGGGACAGGGGAGGAATGAGCAGTTCTTC. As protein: CASSSPGQGRNEQFF.

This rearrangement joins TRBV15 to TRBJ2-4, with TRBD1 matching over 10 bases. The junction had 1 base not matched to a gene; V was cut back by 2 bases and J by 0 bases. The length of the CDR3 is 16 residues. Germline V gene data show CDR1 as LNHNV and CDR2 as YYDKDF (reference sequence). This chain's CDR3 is CATSRWDRGAKNIQYF. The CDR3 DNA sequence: TGTGCCACCAGCAGATGGGACAGGGGAGCCAAAAACATTCAGTACTTC.

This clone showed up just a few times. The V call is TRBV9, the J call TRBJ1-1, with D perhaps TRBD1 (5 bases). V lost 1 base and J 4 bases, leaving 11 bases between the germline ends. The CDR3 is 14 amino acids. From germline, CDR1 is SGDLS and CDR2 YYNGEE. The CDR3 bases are TGTGCCAGCAGCGTAACTAGCGGGGGCACTGAAGCTTTCTTT. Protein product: CASSVTSGGTEAFF.

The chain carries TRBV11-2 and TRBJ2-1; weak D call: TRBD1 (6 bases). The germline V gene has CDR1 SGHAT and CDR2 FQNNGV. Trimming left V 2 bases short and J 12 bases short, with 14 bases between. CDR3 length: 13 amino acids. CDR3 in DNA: TGTGCCAGCAGCTTATCCAGCGCCAGGGGGCAGTTCTTC. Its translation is CASSLSSARGQFF.

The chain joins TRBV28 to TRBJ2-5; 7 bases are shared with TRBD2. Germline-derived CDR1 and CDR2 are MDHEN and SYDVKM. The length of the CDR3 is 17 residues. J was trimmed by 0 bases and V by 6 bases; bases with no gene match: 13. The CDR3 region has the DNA TGTGCCAGCAGCCCGGGGGAGGGACCTAAGTACCAAGAGACCCAGTACTTC. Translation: CASSPGEGPKYQETQYF.

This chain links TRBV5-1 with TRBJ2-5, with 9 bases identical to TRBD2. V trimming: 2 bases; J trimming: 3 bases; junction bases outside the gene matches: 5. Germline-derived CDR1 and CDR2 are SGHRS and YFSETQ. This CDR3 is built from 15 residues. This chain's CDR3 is CASSFAGGPKETQYF. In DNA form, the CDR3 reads TGCGCCAGCAGCTTTGCGGGAGGGCCGAAAGAGACCCAGTACTTC.

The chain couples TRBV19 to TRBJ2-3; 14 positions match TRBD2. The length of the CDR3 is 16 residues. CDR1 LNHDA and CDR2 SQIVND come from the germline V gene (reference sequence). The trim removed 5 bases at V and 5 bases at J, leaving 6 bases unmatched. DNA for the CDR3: TGTGCCAGTAGTTCTGGGACTAGCGGGAGTGGAGATACGCAGTATTTT. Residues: CASSSGTSGSGDTQYF.

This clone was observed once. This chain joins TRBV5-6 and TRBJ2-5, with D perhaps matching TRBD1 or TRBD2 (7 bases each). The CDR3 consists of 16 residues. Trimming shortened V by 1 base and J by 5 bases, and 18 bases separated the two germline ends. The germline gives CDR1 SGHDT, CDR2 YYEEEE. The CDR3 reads CASSLRQGRRGETQYF. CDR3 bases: TGTGCCAGCAGCTTGAGACAGGGTCGGCGGGGGGAGACCCAGTACTTC.

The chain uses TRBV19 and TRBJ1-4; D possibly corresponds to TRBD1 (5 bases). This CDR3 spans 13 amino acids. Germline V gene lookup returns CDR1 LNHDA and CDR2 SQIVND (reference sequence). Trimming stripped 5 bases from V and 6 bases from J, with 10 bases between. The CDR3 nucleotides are TGTGCCAGTAGTGTCCAGGGCTATGAAAAACTGTTTTTT. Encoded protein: CASSVQGYEKLFF.

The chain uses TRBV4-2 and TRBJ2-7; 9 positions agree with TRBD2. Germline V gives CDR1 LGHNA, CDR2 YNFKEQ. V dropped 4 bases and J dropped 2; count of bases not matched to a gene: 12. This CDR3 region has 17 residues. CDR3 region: CASSPGASGTQPYEQYF. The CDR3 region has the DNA TGTGCCAGCAGCCCCGGGGCTAGCGGGACCCAACCCTACGAGCAGTACTTC.

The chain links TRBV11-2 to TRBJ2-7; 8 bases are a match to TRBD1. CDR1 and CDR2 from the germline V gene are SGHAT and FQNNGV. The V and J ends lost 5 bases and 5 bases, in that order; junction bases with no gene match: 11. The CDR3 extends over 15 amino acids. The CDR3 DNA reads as TGTGCCAGCAGCCCCTTGACAGGGGCATCCCACGAGCAGTACTTC. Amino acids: CASSPLTGASHEQYF.

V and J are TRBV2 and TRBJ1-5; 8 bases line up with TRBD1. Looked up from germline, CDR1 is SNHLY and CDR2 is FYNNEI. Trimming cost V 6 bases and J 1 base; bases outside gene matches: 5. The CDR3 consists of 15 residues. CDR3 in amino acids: CASSGTGKSNQPQHF. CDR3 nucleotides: TGTGCCAGCAGCGGGACAGGAAAAAGCAATCAGCCCCAGCATTTT.

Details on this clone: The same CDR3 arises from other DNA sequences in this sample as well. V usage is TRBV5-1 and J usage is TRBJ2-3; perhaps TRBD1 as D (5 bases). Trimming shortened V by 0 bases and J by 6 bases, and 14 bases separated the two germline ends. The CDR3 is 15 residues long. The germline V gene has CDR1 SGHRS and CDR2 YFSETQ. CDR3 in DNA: TGCGCCAGCAGCTTGGAAGGCAGGGTTACGGATACGCAGTATTTT. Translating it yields CASSLEGRVTDTQYF.

The chain's CDR3 is CASSVLAGVPDTQYF. The CDR3 coding sequence is TGTGCCAGCAGCGTCTTAGCGGGAGTCCCAGATACGCAGTATTTT. The chain is built from TRBV9 and TRBJ2-3; 9 bases are shared with TRBD2. With 2 bases clipped from V and 4 bases from J, the junction kept 5 bases outside the gene matches. The CDR3 totals 15 residues. The germline V gene encodes CDR1 SGDLS and CDR2 YYNGEE.

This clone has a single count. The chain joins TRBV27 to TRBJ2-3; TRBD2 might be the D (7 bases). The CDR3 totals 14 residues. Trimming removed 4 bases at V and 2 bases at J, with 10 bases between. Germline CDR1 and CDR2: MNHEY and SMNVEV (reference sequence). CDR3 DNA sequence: TGTGCCAGCAGTTGGGGGGGGCCCACAGATACGCAGTATTTT. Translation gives CASSWGGPTDTQYF.